The present entry profiles one T cell receptor (beta chain) with its context. This CDR3 has 19 residues. Germline assignment: CDR1 SNHLY and CDR2 FYNNEI. Trimming removed 4 bases from V and 2 bases from J; junction bases left unmatched: 12. PCR employed 60 Vbeta and 13 Jbeta primers. The table came from immunoSEQ multiplex PCR; TCRdb's copy has only in-frame clones and leaves some out. The sample consists of approximately 130,000 clones, roughly 84% of them appearing once. These data belong to a study of cytomegalovirus exposure and HLA in healthy donors. The sequence was obtained from a girl aged 2 to 9 in good health and CMV-seronegative. Sequencing was done on a sample of PBMCs. The gene calls are TRBV2 and TRBJ1-6; 9 nucleotides match TRBD1. The CDR3 DNA reads as TGTGCCAGCAGTGTCCCCGGGACAGGGAAAATCCCCTATAATTCACCCCTCCACTTT. It yields the protein CASSVPGTGKIPYNSPLHF.